The 18 T cell receptor beta chains given below trace back to one sample, sequenced in a study of blood T cell repertoires in COVID-19. Clones were sequenced by immunoSEQ multiplex PCR, and TCRdb holds only the in-frame ones, with some missing. Altogether about 90,000 clones are present, around 93% being singletons, with the ten largest covering around 2%. Source material: peripheral blood. The receptors stem from a human donor with active COVID-19. The donor label of this sample is uncertain.

This clone has a single count. The chain couples TRBV4-1 to TRBJ1-2, with 11 bases aligning to TRBD1. The CDR3 is made up of 15 amino acids. Germline lookup yields CDR1 MGHRA and CDR2 YSYEKL. V gave up 4 bases and J gave up 4 bases; unmatched junction bases: 5. The CDR3 here is CASSRPGQGVYGYTF. In DNA form, the CDR3 reads TGCGCCAGCAGCCGCCCGGGACAGGGGGTCTATGGCTACACCTTC.

The chain couples TRBV7-8 to TRBJ1-3; D not resolved. Per germline, CDR1 SGHVS and CDR2 FQNEAQ. Trimming removed 5 bases from V and 4 bases from J, with 12 bases in between. This CDR3 has 14 amino acids. The CDR3 reads CASSPGPVGNTIYF. CDR3 DNA: TGTGCCAGCAGCCCAGGCCCAGTCGGAAACACCATATATTTT.

CDR3 loop: CASSPAAGEQFF. CDR3 coding DNA: TGTGCCAGCAGCCCAGCTGCGGGTGAGCAGTTCTTC. This chain uses TRBV7-3 with TRBJ2-1; weak D call: TRBD2 (5 bases). The V and J ends lost 5 bases and 9 bases respectively, with 11 bases between them. Germline V CDR1 and CDR2: SGHTA, FQGTGA. The CDR3 totals 12 residues.

The chain links TRBV28 to TRBJ1-6; 7 bases are a match to TRBD1. Trimming at V came to 7 bases and at J to 5 bases, leaving 11 bases not matched to a gene. Germline-derived CDR1 and CDR2 are MDHEN and SYDVKM. The CDR3 loop spans 16 amino acids. The CDR3 sequence: CASTEGAGVDNSPLHF. DNA for the CDR3: TGTGCCAGCACGGAGGGGGCGGGTGTCGATAATTCACCCCTCCACTTT.

The sample holds one count of this clone. This sequence joins TRBV3-1 (or the pseudogene TRBV3-2) and TRBJ2-5; weak D call: TRBD2 (6 bases). Germline assignment: CDR1 LGHDT and CDR2 YNNKEL (reference sequence). The V end lost 0 bases, the J end lost 5 bases, and 13 bases lay between the germline ends. The CDR3 is 15 amino acids. CDR3 sequence (DNA): TGTGCCAGCAGCCAAGATCGGGCTAGCGTGGAGACCCAGTACTTC. Residues: CASSQDRASVETQYF.

The chain carries TRBV19 and TRBJ1-1; D not resolved. Germline V gene data show CDR1 as LNHDA and CDR2 as SQIVND (reference sequence). The CDR3 is made up of 14 amino acids. The germline V and J ends were trimmed by 2 bases and 4 bases, with 11 bases remaining between them. The chain's CDR3 is CASSIRGQATEAFF. CDR3 DNA: TGTGCCAGTAGTATAAGAGGGCAGGCCACTGAAGCTTTCTTT.

CDR3: CASKVFLARYEQYF. Written as DNA, the CDR3 is TGTGCCAGCAAGGTGTTTTTAGCCCGATACGAGCAGTACTTC. This chain joins TRBV13 and TRBJ2-7; D is uncertain. Germline V gene sequence: CDR1 PRHDT, CDR2 FYEKMQ (reference sequence). The CDR3 contains 14 residues. Trimming shortened V by 7 bases and J by 4 bases, and 17 bases separated the two germline ends.

The gene calls are TRBV9 and TRBJ2-1; D is possibly TRBD1 (5 bases). The CDR3 totals 14 residues. CDR1 is SGDLS, CDR2 YYNGEE, per germline. Trimming took 4 bases from V and 5 from J, leaving 13 bases between them. The CDR3 region is CASSRGGTDNEQFF. The CDR3 bases are TGTGCCAGCAGCAGGGGCGGCACCGACAATGAGCAGTTCTTC.

This rearrangement joins TRBV6-5 to TRBJ1-6; 7 nucleotides agree with TRBD1. CDR1 MNHEY and CDR2 SVGAGI come from the germline V gene. This CDR3 is built from 14 residues. V shed 7 bases and J 7 bases; nucleotides not matched to a gene: 7. CDR3 DNA: TGTGCCAGCACCAAGGGACAGCCAAATTCACCCCTCCACTTT. It translates to CASTKGQPNSPLHF.

This chain uses TRBV4-3 with TRBJ1-4, with TRBD1 matching 8 bases. Germline lookup yields CDR1 LGHNA and CDR2 YSLEER. The CDR3 contains 17 residues. The V and J ends lost 4 bases and 0 bases, in that order; junction bases with no gene match: 7. The CDR3 DNA reads TGCGCCAGCAGCCTTACTCCGGGACAGGCAACTAATGAAAAACTGTTTTTT. Encoded protein: CASSLTPGQATNEKLFF.

The V gene is TRBV7-9, the J gene TRBJ1-1; tentatively, D is TRBD1 (5 bases). The CDR3 runs to 14 residues. V lost 2 bases, J lost 3 bases, and 10 bases lay in between. Germline CDR1 SEHNR, CDR2 FQNEAQ (reference sequence). CDR3 in DNA: TGTGCCAGCAGCTTATCAGGGTCCTACACTGAAGCTTTCTTT. Protein: CASSLSGSYTEAFF.

The rearrangement links TRBV6-5 to TRBJ1-2, with 7 bases aligning to TRBD1. Trimming cost V 6 bases and J 3 bases; bases outside gene matches: 10. There are 15 residues in the CDR3. In germline, CDR1 is MNHEY, CDR2 SVGAGI. Here the CDR3 reads CASSRTGEGYYGYTF. The DNA of the CDR3 is TGTGCCAGCAGCAGAACAGGGGAAGGGTACTATGGCTACACCTTC.

V and J are TRBV5-6 and TRBJ2-5; 14 bases are a match to TRBD2. With V trimmed by 4 bases and J by 2 bases, 4 bases remained unmatched. This CDR3 has 16 residues. Germline CDR1 reads SGHDT; CDR2 reads YYEEEE. The CDR3 DNA sequence: TGTGCCAGCAGCGGACTAGCGGGGGGACAACAAGAGACCCAGTACTTC. Residues: CASSGLAGGQQETQYF.

This chain uses TRBV24-1 with TRBJ2-1; 9 nucleotides align to TRBD2. In germline, CDR1 is KGHDR, CDR2 SFDVKD. The CDR3 is 17 amino acids. The trim removed 6 bases at V and 8 bases at J, leaving 16 bases unmatched. DNA for the CDR3: TGTGCCACCAGTCGGCGCGAAGGCGGGGGGGCCAGGGATGAGCAGTTCTTC. Encoded protein: CATSRREGGGARDEQFF.

V gene TRBV5-4 combines with J gene TRBJ2-5, with a weak D call TRBD2 (6 bases). This CDR3 has 14 amino acids. CDR1 and CDR2 (germline): SGHNT, YYREEE (reference sequence). With 0 bases removed from V and 5 bases from J, the gap between germline ends came to 11 bases. The CDR3 reads CASSLAGGLETQYF. In DNA, the CDR3 is TGTGCCAGCAGCTTGGCCGGGGGTTTGGAGACCCAGTACTTC.

V gene TRBV11-2 combines with J gene TRBJ2-3; 9 positions agree with TRBD1. This CDR3 has 15 residues. J gave up 3 bases and V 4 bases, and 5 bases lay outside the gene matches. Germline CDR1 SGHAT, CDR2 FQNNGV. For the CDR3, the DNA is TGTGCCAGCAGCTCGGACAGGGGCCTGACAGATACGCAGTATTTT. Amino acid sequence: CASSSDRGLTDTQYF.

The chain couples TRBV12-3 or TRBV12-4 to TRBJ1-2; unclear D gene. The V end was cut by 5 bases, the J end by 8 bases, with 12 bases between. The CDR3 runs 12 residues. The DNA of the CDR3 is TGTGCCAGCAGTATCCTCGGGTACGGCTACACCTTC. Translation: CASSILGYGYTF.

This sequence joins TRBV29-1 and TRBJ1-1, with no clear D. The CDR3 is made up of 13 amino acids. Trimming cost V 5 bases and J 6 bases, with 16 bases left between them. Germline values: CDR1 SQVTM, CDR2 ANQGSEA. The CDR3: CSVKEGSIAEAFF. CDR3 sequence (DNA): TGCAGCGTTAAGGAGGGTTCAATCGCTGAAGCTTTCTTT.